The 14 T cell receptor beta chains reported below all come from one sample, sequenced in a study of shared clonotypes between healthy human individuals. The protocol was immunoSEQ multiplex PCR, while the TCRdb copy is restricted to in-frame clones and leaves out a portion. The table shows about 2.4 million clones, with 80% to 95% occurring only once. The sequenced sample was naive CD4+ T cells from PBMCs. Subset described: CD45RA+ positively selected. All receptors derive from a man aged 18 to 29 in good health. Some clones in this sample may be carry-over from other donors' samples.

The chain carries TRBV6-5 and TRBJ2-7; a possible D gene is TRBD2 (6 bases). V shed 5 bases and J shed 6 bases, with 11 bases lying between them. Germline values: CDR1 MNHEY, CDR2 SVGAGI. The CDR3 covers 12 residues. CDR3 region: CASSRTIGEQYF. The CDR3 DNA reads as TGTGCCAGCAGTCGGACTATCGGCGAGCAGTACTTC.

This chain joins TRBV30 and TRBJ2-1; no reliable D call. In germline, CDR1 is GTSNPN, CDR2 SVGIG (reference sequence). V was cut by 4 bases and J by 8 bases, with 12 bases left in between. The CDR3 totals 12 residues. The CDR3 region is CAWISGIDEQFF. CDR3 DNA sequence: TGTGCCTGGATATCGGGTATCGATGAGCAGTTCTTC.

J is TRBJ2-3 and V is TRBV19; unclear D gene. Germline V gene lookup returns CDR1 LNHDA and CDR2 SQIVND (reference sequence). V gave up 2 bases and J gave up 1 base, with 10 bases separating them. The CDR3 is made up of 15 amino acids. The CDR3 sequence is CASSISRLGTDTQYF. CDR3 coding DNA: TGTGCCAGTAGTATAAGTCGGTTGGGCACAGATACGCAGTATTTT.

The V gene is TRBV11-2, the J gene TRBJ2-1, with TRBD2 matching over 7 bases. V lost 2 bases to trimming and J lost 1 base; unmatched junction nucleotides: 14. The CDR3 loop spans 19 amino acids. The germline gives CDR1 SGHAT, CDR2 FQNNGV. The CDR3 DNA reads as TGTGCCAGCAGCTTACCGACGGGATCTAGCGGTCCTTCCTACAATGAGCAGTTCTTC. Amino acid sequence: CASSLPTGSSGPSYNEQFF.

The chain carries TRBV5-1 and TRBJ2-3, with a possible D match to TRBD1 (6 bases). The CDR3 totals 13 residues. The V gene lost 4 bases and the J gene lost 3 bases, with 9 bases spanning the gap. Per germline, CDR1 SGHRS and CDR2 YFSETQ. CDR3 bases: TGCGCCAGCAGCCGGGACACGACAGATACGCAGTATTTT. As protein: CASSRDTTDTQYF.

The chain carries TRBV11-3 and TRBJ2-7; D not resolved. V lost 2 bases, J lost 6 bases, and 11 bases lay in between. The germline gives CDR1 SGHNT, CDR2 YENEEA. The CDR3 runs 13 residues. In DNA form, the CDR3 reads TGTGCCAGCAGCTTATTTTCCGGGCCCGAGCAGTACTTC. Its translation is CASSLFSGPEQYF.

The chain carries TRBV7-3 and TRBJ2-1, with a tentative D call TRBD2 (5 bases). The CDR3 length is 14 residues. Trimming left V 3 bases short and J 8 bases short, with 14 bases between. Germline loops: CDR1 SGHTA, CDR2 FQGTGA. As DNA, the CDR3 is TGTGCCAGCAGCTTTACGGGAAGTTCGGATGAGCAGTTCTTC. Encoded protein: CASSFTGSSDEQFF.

The chain uses TRBV4-1 and TRBJ1-5; perhaps TRBD1 as D (5 bases). Germline-derived CDR1 and CDR2 are MGHRA and YSYEKL. Trimming took off 1 base at V and 1 base at J, with 8 bases between the two ends. The length of the CDR3 is 15 residues. Here the CDR3 reads CASSQGRQSNQPQHF. The CDR3 region has the DNA TGCGCCAGCAGCCAAGGGCGACAGAGCAATCAGCCCCAGCATTTT.

The chain couples TRBV7-6 to TRBJ1-2; 7 bases agree with TRBD1. The CDR3 sequence is 14 residues long. Trimming removed 1 base from V and 8 bases from J; junction bases left unmatched: 7. CDR1 and CDR2 (germline): SGHVS, FNYEAQ. CDR3 amino acids: CASSLGQGALGYTF. The CDR3 DNA is TGTGCCAGCAGCTTAGGACAGGGTGCTTTAGGCTACACCTTC.

The chain combines TRBV2 with TRBJ2-1; either TRBD1 or TRBD2 may fit D (6 bases each). Germline values: CDR1 SNHLY, CDR2 FYNNEI. The CDR3 length is 15 residues. V was cut by 5 bases and J by 8 bases, with 19 bases left in between. The CDR3 bases are TGTGCCAGCAGTAGACCGGGAGCAGGGGTGGATGAGCAGTTCTTC. It encodes CASSRPGAGVDEQFF.

This chain connects TRBV30 to TRBJ1-5; unclear D gene. The germline CDR1 and CDR2 sequences are GTSNPN and SVGIG (reference sequence). V was trimmed by 5 bases and J by 0 bases, leaving 8 bases between them. The length of the CDR3 is 13 residues. CDR3: CAWGYDSNQPQHF. Written as DNA, the CDR3 is TGTGCCTGGGGATATGATAGCAATCAGCCCCAGCATTTT.

This chain connects TRBV10-1 to TRBJ1-2, with 9 bases identical to TRBD1. The germline CDR1 and CDR2 sequences are WNHNN and SYGVQD (reference sequence). The CDR3 covers 17 residues. The V and J ends lost 6 bases and 2 bases, in that order; junction bases with no gene match: 13. CDR3 protein: CASSAGTGSNSNYGYTF. CDR3 bases: TGCGCCAGCAGCGCCGGGACAGGGTCGAACTCCAACTATGGCTACACCTTC.

The chain combines TRBV9 with TRBJ2-3; TRBD2 matches at 8 bases. CDR3 size: 17 residues. J was trimmed by 3 bases and V by 0 bases; bases with no gene match: 9. The V gene's germline CDR1 is SGDLS and CDR2 YYNGEE. The DNA for the CDR3 is TGTGCCAGCAGCGTAGCCGCCGGGACTAGTCCAACAGATACGCAGTATTTT. Translated, it gives CASSVAAGTSPTDTQYF. Variable domain in full (rest from reference TRBV9 and TRBJ2-3): DSGVTQTPKHLITATGQRVTLRCSPRSGDLSVYWYQQSLDQGLQFLIQYYNGEERAKGNILERFSAQQFPDLHSELNLSSLELGDSALYFCASSVAAGTSPTDTQYFGPGTRLTVL.

The chain combines TRBV18 with TRBJ2-7, with D hard to call. With 3 bases removed from V and 3 bases from J, the gap between germline ends came to 18 bases. Germline CDR1 is KGHSH and CDR2 is LQKENI. There are 16 residues in the CDR3. CDR3 sequence: CASSPLSEGSFYEQYF. CDR3 coding DNA: TGTGCCAGCTCACCCCTATCAGAAGGAAGTTTCTACGAGCAGTACTTC.